The rows below give T cell receptor beta chains drawn from one sample of a study of blood T cell repertoires in COVID-19. Sequencing was performed with immunoSEQ multiplex PCR; in TCRdb, only in-frame clones are kept and a portion is missing. Seen here are 300,000 or so clones, 85% to 90% observed once, and the top ten hold less than 3.5%. The sequencing input was peripheral blood. These receptors all come from a woman aged 25 to 39 with COVID-19, enrolled during active disease. The CDR3 runs from the conserved cysteine through the conserved F or W.

TRBV12-3/TRBV12-4,CASSPTTGGGYTF
TRBV28,CASSLHPGQVPYEQYF
TRBV7-8,CASCLGGRTYNEQFF
TRBV7-9,CASSLARSFQETQYF
TRBV29-1,CSVRTGSGGYTF
TRBV28,CASSPGGGRGTDTQYF
TRBV18,CASSPQKIRDTEAFF
TRBV5-1,CASSWAGASGSLANYGYTF
TRBV7-2,CASSSPSGARTDTQYF
TRBV10-1,CASSENRETQYF
TRBV12-3/TRBV12-4,CASSEHRGTGYTF
TRBV11-2,CASSLDPGRAAGELFF
TRBV10-3,CAISESGGGGQPQHF
TRBV3-1/TRBV3-2,CASSQFTSGRDPTQFF
TRBV29-1,CSVVGGVARRAFF
TRBV3-1/TRBV3-2,CASSQDSSGSHEQYF
TRBV6-6,CASRGTGSYEQYF
TRBV2,CASRSRDRDSPLHF
TRBV6-4,CASSLSGLLPYNEQFF
TRBV7-3,CASSSQSGPSYEQYF
TRBV6-4,CASSDIAGARLFF
TRBV16,CASSQGQIEAFF
TRBV25-1,CASSEGTSAYNEQFF
TRBV30,CAWRRQIAGSYEQYF
TRBV10-3,CAGGSGDTEAFF
TRBV25-1,CASSEADKALSGNTIYF
TRBV30,CAWSVRDTHGYTF
TRBV2,CASSEAPPRRGGNEKLFF
TRBV2,CASIGGTGGLYGYTF
TRBV11-2,CASSLAGNYGYTF
TRBV7-2,CASSLASTGIGPQYEQYF
TRBV15,CATSRDRRGPLDTQYF
TRBV10-2,CASSEWGGEQFF
TRBV3-1/TRBV3-2,CASSQDSPAGETQYF
TRBV27,CASSPRTDRRVYGYTF
TRBV15,CATSRDGIGRDTEAFF
TRBV6-5,CASSYSGPGGLIPLHF
TRBV30,CAWHRGDYGYTF
TRBV7-2,CASSRVRLSEKLFF
TRBV7-2,CASSLDSRQEVGYTF
TRBV5-5,CASSLRRQGNSGANVLTF
TRBV20-1,CSAATDTQYF
TRBV5-8,CASSRTGTGNTIYF
TRBV4-1,CASSQPGQGFTGELFF
TRBV18,CASSDTGTTEGYTF
TRBV5-6,CASSLGTGGYTF
TRBV9,CASSVAGATYNEQFF
TRBV3-1/TRBV3-2,CASSPLAGASYNEQFF
TRBV14,CASSQDPPSGGANVLTF
TRBV30,CAWSVGGAPTEQYF
TRBV19,CASAHWDRVGKLFF
TRBV5-1,CASSSVDRGLPGPGSYEQYF
TRBV4-1,CASSLLLYEQYF
TRBV30,CAWIKISTHSGTEAFF
TRBV12-3/TRBV12-4,CASSWEVGTALHF
TRBV16,CASSQSVRSYLNTEAFF
TRBV12-5,CASGSGMNTEAFF
TRBV5-1,CASSLDSGGGTGELFF
TRBV6-2/TRBV6-3,CASSYSGSGYEETQYF